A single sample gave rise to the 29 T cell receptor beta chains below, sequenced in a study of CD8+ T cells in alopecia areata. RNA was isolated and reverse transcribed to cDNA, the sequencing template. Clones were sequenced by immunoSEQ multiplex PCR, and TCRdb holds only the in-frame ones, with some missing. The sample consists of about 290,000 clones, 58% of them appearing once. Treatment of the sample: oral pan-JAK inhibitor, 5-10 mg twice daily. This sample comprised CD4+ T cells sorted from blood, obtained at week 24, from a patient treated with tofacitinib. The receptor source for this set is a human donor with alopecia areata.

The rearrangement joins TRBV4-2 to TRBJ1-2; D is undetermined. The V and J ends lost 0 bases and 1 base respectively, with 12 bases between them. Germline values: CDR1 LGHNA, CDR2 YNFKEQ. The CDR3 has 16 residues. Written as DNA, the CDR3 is TGTGCCAGCAGCCAAGATAAGTGGCCTAATAACTATGGCTACACCTTC. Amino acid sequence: CASSQDKWPNNYGYTF.

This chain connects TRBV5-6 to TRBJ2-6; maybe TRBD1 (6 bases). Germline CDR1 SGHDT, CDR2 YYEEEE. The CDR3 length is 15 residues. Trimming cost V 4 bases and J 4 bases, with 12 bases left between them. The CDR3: CASSGTGIGANVLTF. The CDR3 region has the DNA TGTGCCAGCAGCGGTACAGGGATCGGGGCCAACGTCCTGACTTTC.

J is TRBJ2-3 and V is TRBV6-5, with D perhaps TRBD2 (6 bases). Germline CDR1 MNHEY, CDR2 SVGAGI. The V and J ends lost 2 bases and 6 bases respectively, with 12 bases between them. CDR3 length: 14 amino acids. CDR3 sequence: CASSYTSLEDTQYF. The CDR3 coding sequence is TGTGCCAGCAGTTACACTAGCCTTGAGGATACGCAGTATTTT.

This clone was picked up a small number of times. The CDR3: CASSQDVEGQKYF. The CDR3 DNA follows: TGTGCCAGCAGCCAAGATGTAGAGGGACAGAAGTACTTC. The chain couples TRBV4-2 to TRBJ2-7; 7 nucleotides align to TRBD1. Germline CDR1 LGHNA, CDR2 YNFKEQ. The ends lost 0 bases at V and 11 bases at J; junction bases unmatched: 7. This CDR3 is built from 13 residues.

The CDR3 is CASSLAGGHNEQFF. The CDR3 DNA follows: TGTGCCAGCAGCTTGGCCGGGGGGCACAATGAGCAGTTCTTC. The chain carries TRBV5-4 and TRBJ2-1; TRBD2 might be the D (7 bases). V lost 0 bases, J lost 5 bases, and 9 bases lay in between. CDR1 is SGHNT and CDR2 is YYREEE in the germline V gene (reference sequence). The CDR3 has 14 amino acids.

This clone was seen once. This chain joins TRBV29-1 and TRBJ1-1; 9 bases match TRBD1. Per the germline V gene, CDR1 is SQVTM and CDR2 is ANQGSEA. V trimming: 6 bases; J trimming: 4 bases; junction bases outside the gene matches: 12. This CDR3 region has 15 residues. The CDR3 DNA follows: TGCAGCGTCGCTTACAGGGGGCGAGGGGGCACTGAAGCTTTCTTT. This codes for CSVAYRGRGGTEAFF.

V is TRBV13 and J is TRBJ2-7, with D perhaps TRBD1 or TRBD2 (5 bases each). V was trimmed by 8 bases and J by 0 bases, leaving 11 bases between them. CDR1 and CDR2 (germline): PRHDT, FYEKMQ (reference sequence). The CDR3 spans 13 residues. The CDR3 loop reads CASRDGGSYEQYF. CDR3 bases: TGTGCCAGCCGGGACGGAGGCTCCTACGAGCAGTACTTC.

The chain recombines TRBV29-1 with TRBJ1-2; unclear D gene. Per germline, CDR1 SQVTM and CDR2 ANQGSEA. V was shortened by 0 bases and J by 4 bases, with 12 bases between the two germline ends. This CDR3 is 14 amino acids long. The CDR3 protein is CSVEDRRQAYGYTF. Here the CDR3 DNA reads TGCAGCGTTGAAGATCGGAGACAAGCCTATGGCTACACCTTC.

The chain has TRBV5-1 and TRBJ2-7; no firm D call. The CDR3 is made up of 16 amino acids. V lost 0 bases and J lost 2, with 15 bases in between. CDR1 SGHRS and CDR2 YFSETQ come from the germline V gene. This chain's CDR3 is CASSLETLLNPYEQYF. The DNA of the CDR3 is TGCGCCAGCAGCTTGGAGACGCTCCTAAACCCCTACGAGCAGTACTTC.

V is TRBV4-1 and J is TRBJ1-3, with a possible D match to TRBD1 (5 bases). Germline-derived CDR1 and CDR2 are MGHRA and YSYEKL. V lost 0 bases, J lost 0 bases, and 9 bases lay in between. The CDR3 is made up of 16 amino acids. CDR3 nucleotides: TGCGCCAGCAGCCAAGATGAGGGGAGCTCTGGAAACACCATATATTTT. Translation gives CASSQDEGSSGNTIYF.

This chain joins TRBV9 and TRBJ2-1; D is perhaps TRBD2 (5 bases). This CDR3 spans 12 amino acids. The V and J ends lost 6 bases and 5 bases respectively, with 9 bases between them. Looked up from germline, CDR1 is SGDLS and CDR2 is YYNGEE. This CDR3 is CASNLGDNEQFF. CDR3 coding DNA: TGTGCCAGCAACCTCGGGGACAATGAGCAGTTCTTC.

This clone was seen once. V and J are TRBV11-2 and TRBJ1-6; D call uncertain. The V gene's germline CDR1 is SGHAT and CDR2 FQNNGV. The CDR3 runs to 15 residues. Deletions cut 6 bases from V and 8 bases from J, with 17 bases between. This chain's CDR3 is CASSSKVRGDSPLHF. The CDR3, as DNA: TGTGCCAGCAGTTCGAAGGTTCGGGGTGATTCACCCCTCCACTTT.

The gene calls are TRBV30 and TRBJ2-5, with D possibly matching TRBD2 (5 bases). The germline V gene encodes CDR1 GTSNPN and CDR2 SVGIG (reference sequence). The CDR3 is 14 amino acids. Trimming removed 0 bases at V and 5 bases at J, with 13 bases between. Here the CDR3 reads CAWSVRGGVETQYF. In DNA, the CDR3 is TGTGCCTGGAGTGTACGGGGTGGCGTGGAGACCCAGTACTTC.

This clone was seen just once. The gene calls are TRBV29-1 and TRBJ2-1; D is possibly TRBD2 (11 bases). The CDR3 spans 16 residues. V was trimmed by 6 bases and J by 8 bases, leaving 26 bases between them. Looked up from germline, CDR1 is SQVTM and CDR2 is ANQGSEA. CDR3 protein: CSVGTGEGLAEDEQFF. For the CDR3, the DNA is TGCAGCGTCGGGACAGGGGAGGGACTAGCGGAGGATGAGCAGTTCTTC.

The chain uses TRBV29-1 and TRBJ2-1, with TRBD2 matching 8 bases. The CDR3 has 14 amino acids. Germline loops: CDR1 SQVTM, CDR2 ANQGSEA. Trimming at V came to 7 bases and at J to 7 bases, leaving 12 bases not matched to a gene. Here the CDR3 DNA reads TGCAGCGCCACCGTAGGACTAGCCGTTAATGAGCAGTTCTTC. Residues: CSATVGLAVNEQFF.

This chain's CDR3 is CATSTPGRLSYNEQFF. In nucleotides, the CDR3 is TGTGCCACCAGCACCCCGGGACGGCTTTCCTACAATGAGCAGTTCTTC. This chain connects TRBV15 to TRBJ2-1, with D perhaps given as TRBD1 or TRBD2 (5 bases each). V was cut by 4 bases and J by 1 base, with 14 bases left in between. The CDR3 is 16 amino acids. Germline V gene lookup returns CDR1 LNHNV and CDR2 YYDKDF (reference sequence).

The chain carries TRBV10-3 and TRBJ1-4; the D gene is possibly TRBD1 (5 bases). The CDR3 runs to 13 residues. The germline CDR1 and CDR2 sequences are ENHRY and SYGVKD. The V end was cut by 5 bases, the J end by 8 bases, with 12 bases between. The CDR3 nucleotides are TGTGCCATCAGTCAGGGAATTGGCGAAAAACTGTTTTTT. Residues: CAISQGIGEKLFF.

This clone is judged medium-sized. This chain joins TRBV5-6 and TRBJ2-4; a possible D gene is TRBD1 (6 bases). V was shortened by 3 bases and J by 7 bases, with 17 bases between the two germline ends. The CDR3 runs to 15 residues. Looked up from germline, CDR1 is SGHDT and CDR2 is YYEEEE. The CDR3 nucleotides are TGTGCCAGCAGCTGGTCAGGGGAGCCGAGGAACATTCAGTACTTC. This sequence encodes CASSWSGEPRNIQYF.

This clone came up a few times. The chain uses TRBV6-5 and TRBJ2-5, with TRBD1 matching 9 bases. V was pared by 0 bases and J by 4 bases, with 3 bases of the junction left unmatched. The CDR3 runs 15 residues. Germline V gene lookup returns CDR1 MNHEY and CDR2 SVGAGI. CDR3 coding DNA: TGTGCCAGCAGTTACTCGAACAGGGGGCGAGAGACCCAGTACTTC. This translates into CASSYSNRGRETQYF.

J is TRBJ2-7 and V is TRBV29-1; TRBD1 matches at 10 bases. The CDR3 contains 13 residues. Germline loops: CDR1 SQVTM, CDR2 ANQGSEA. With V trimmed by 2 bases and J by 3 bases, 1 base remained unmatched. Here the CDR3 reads CSVERDRGYEQYF. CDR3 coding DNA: TGCAGCGTTGAAAGGGACAGGGGCTACGAGCAGTACTTC.

CDR3 in amino acids: CASRKLAGGQDTQYF. CDR3 bases: TGTGCCAGTAGGAAACTAGCGGGGGGGCAAGATACGCAGTATTTT. This chain joins TRBV19 and TRBJ2-3, with TRBD2 matching 13 bases. This CDR3 is built from 15 residues. Trimming cost V 6 bases and J 5 bases; bases outside gene matches: 5. CDR1 and CDR2 (germline): LNHDA, SQIVND (reference sequence).

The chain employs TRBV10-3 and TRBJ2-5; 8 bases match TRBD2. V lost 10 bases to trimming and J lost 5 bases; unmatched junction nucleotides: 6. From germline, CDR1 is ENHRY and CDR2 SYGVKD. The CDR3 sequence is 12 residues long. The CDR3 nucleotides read TGTGCCACCCAGCGGGGGACCGAGACCCAGTACTTC. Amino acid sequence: CATQRGTETQYF.

The CDR3 is CASSPKVPGGALSNEQFF. Written as DNA, the CDR3 is TGCGCCAGCAGCCCGAAGGTGCCGGGGGGCGCCCTCTCCAATGAGCAGTTCTTC. This chain links TRBV4-1 with TRBJ2-1; perhaps TRBD2 as D (7 bases). V gave up 4 bases and J gave up 6 bases, with 25 bases separating them. In germline, CDR1 is MGHRA, CDR2 YSYEKL. There are 18 residues in the CDR3.

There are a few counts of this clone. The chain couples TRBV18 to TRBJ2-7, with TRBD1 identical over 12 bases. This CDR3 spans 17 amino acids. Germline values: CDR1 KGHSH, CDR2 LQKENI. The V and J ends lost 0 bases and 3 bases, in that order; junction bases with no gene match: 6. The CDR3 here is CASSPPLGTGGNYEQYF. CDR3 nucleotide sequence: TGTGCCAGCTCACCACCGCTCGGGACAGGGGGCAACTACGAGCAGTACTTC.

CDR3 amino acids: CASSSQGGDTEAFF. The DNA of the CDR3 is TGTGCCAGCAGCTCCCAGGGAGGGGACACTGAAGCTTTCTTT. J is TRBJ1-1 and V is TRBV7-9; a possible D gene is TRBD1 (5 bases). This CDR3 spans 14 amino acids. V lost 4 bases and J lost 3, with 12 bases in between. Germline V gene sequence: CDR1 SEHNR, CDR2 FQNEAQ (reference sequence).

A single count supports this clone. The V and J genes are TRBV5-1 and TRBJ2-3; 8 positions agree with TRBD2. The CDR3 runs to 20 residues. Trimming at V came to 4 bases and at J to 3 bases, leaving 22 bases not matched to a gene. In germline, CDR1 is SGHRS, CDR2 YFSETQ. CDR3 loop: CASSLDSGAGDLWRTDTQYF. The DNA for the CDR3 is TGCGCCAGCAGCCTGGATAGCGGAGCGGGGGACTTATGGAGAACAGATACGCAGTATTTT. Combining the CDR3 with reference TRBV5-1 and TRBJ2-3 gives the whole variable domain KAGVTQTPRYLIKTRGQQVTLSCSPISGHRSVSWYQQTPGQGLQFLFEYFSETQRNKGNFPGRFSGRQFSNSRSEMNVSTLELGDSALYLCASSLDSGAGDLWRTDTQYFGPGTRLTVL.

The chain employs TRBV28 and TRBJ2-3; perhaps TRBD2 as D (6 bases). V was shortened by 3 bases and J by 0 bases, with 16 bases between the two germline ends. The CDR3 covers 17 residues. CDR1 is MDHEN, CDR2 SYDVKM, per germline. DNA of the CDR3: TGTGCCAGCAGTTTTGGAGGGGTAGCCCTAAGCACAGATACGCAGTATTTT. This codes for CASSFGGVALSTDTQYF.

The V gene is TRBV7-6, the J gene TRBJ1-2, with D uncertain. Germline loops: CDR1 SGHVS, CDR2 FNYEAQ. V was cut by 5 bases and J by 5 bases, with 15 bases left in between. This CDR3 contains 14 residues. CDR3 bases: TGTGCCAGCAGCCCCGGCCGGGCAGGATATGGCTACACCTTC. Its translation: CASSPGRAGYGYTF.

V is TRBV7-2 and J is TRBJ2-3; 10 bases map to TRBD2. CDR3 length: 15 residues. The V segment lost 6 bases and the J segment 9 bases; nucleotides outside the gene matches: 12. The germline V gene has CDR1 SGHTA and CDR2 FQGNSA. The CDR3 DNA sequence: TGTGCCAGCAGTCAACCAACTAGCGGGGTTTTCACGCAGTATTTT. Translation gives CASSQPTSGVFTQYF.